This TCR beta chain emerged from a study of CD4+ T cells in melanoma. To note about this clone: Its antigen is undetermined.

Clones were read by immunoSEQ multiplex PCR, and TCRdb kept only the in-frame ones, dropping some. Here the sample spans roughly 60,000 clones, approximately 70% being singletons. Germline V gene sequence: CDR1 SGHAT, CDR2 FQDESV (reference sequence). The CDR3 has 16 amino acids. The ends lost 4 bases at V and 3 bases at J; junction bases unmatched: 6. Study observations and caveats: A reported correlation linked neoantigen-specific CD4+ T cells to CD8+, macrophage and B cell function. Neoantigen-specific CD4+ T cells in melanoma reportedly had diverse differentiation states.

This clonotype was obtained from a human donor with melanoma. The sample comprised tumor tissue. V and J are TRBV11-1 and TRBJ2-3; 11 nucleotides align to TRBD2. The CDR3 DNA sequence: TGTGCCAGCAGCTCCCTTAGCGGGGGGGGGACAGATACGCAGTATTTT. Protein product: CASSSLSGGGTDTQYF.